The rows below give T cell receptor beta chains drawn from one sample of a study of blood T cell repertoires in COVID-19. Generated by immunoSEQ multiplex PCR, the TCRdb table keeps only in-frame clones and is missing some. The data show 200,000 to 250,000 clones, with 84% seen just once and roughly a tenth held by the top ten. What was sequenced was peripheral blood. The receptors originated from a man aged 50 to 60 with active or convalescent COVID-19. Each CDR3 is given with its conserved first and last residue. Fields, in order: CDR3 DNA, CDR3 protein, D gene, J gene, V gene, clone size. A D gene is named only where the DNA matches it firmly. Clone size is not always given. Where it is, it says once, few, many or a class for expanded clones.

TGTGCCAGCAGCTCCAGGGGGACTAGCGCCCAGAGGGTTCAAGATACGCAGTATTTT | CASSSRGTSAQRVQDTQYF | TRBD2 | TRBJ2-3 | TRBV7-2 | .
TGTGCCAGCAGTTTATATACAGCGGGACCCCCGATAGCGGGTGACACAAGGAGCCCGCTATTC | CASSLYTAGPPIAGDTRSPLF | . | TRBJ1-2 | TRBV28 | .
TGTGCCAGTAGTCCCCGGGGGCGGGAGAGCGACGAGACCCAGTACTTC | CASSPRGRESDETQYF | . | TRBJ2-5 | TRBV19 | .
TGTGCCAGCAGCTCCGGGACACCGGAAGACATTCAGTACTTC | CASSSGTPEDIQYF | . | TRBJ2-4 | TRBV5-4 | once
TGTGCCAGCAGTGAAGTAACAGGGAACCAGCCCCAGCATTTT | CASSEVTGNQPQHF | . | TRBJ1-5 | TRBV2 | few
TGTGCCAGCAGTTTTGGCAGGGGGCGAGGACAGCCCCAGCATTTT | CASSFGRGRGQPQHF | TRBD1 | TRBJ1-5 | TRBV28 | .
TGTGCCACCAGTGATTTGATACAGGGGGACACCGGGGAGCTGTTTTTT | CATSDLIQGDTGELFF | TRBD1 | TRBJ2-2 | TRBV24-1 | .
TGTGCCAGCAGTTTTGGACGGTCGCAAGGGACAGTTGAGCAGTTCTTC | CASSFGRSQGTVEQFF | TRBD1 | TRBJ2-1 | TRBV28 | .
TGTGCCAGCAGCTTGCGCAGGGGCAACTATGGCTACACCTTC | CASSLRRGNYGYTF | . | TRBJ1-2 | TRBV5-4 | .
TGTGCCAGCAGCCGACTAGCGGGGTTGGGCACAGGTGAGCAGTTCTTC | CASSRLAGLGTGEQFF | TRBD2 | TRBJ2-1 | TRBV5-4 | .
TGTGCCAGCAGTAGACAGGGGGCGAATCAGCCCCAGCATTTT | CASSRQGANQPQHF | TRBD1 | TRBJ1-5 | TRBV2 | .
TGTGCCAGCAGTCGGGACATTAACTATGGCTACACCTTC | CASSRDINYGYTF | . | TRBJ1-2 | TRBV2 | .
TGTGCCAGCAGTTCTTACCTCGGGACAGGGAATGAAAAACTGTTTTTT | CASSSYLGTGNEKLFF | TRBD1 | TRBJ1-4 | TRBV28 | few
TGTGCCAGCCGTAGACGGAGCCAAGAGACCCAGTACTTC | CASRRRSQETQYF | . | TRBJ2-5 | TRBV7-9 | .
TGTGCCAGCAGTTACGCCGGGTACAATCAGCCCCAGCATTTT | CASSYAGYNQPQHF | . | TRBJ1-5 | TRBV6-5 | few
TGCAGCGTGACAGGGTCGCCAGATACGCAGTATTTT | CSVTGSPDTQYF | TRBD1 | TRBJ2-3 | TRBV29-1 | .
TGTGCCAGCAGTCCCGGGACAGACTATGGCTACACCTTC | CASSPGTDYGYTF | TRBD1 | TRBJ1-2 | TRBV7-3 | .
TGCGCCAGCAGCTTACAGGGCCGGCAAGAGACCCAGTACTTC | CASSLQGRQETQYF | . | TRBJ2-5 | TRBV5-1 | .
TGTGCCAGCAGTGAACGGACAGGGGGCATCACTGAAGCTTTCTTT | CASSERTGGITEAFF | TRBD1 | TRBJ1-1 | TRBV6-1 | .
TGCAGCGTTTACCGGACAGGGCTGAACTATGGCTACACCTTC | CSVYRTGLNYGYTF | TRBD1 | TRBJ1-2 | TRBV29-1 | .
TGCGCCAGCACCATAGGACAGGGGTTAAGCACAGATACGCAGTATTTT | CASTIGQGLSTDTQYF | TRBD1 | TRBJ2-3 | TRBV5-1 | .
TGTGCCAGCAGCTTAGTGGGCAGCCTTAACTATGGCTACACCTTC | CASSLVGSLNYGYTF | . | TRBJ1-2 | TRBV7-2 | once
TGCAGCGTTGTGGGGCACAAGCGCCCGTACCAAGAGACCCAGTACTTC | CSVVGHKRPYQETQYF | . | TRBJ2-5 | TRBV29-1 | .